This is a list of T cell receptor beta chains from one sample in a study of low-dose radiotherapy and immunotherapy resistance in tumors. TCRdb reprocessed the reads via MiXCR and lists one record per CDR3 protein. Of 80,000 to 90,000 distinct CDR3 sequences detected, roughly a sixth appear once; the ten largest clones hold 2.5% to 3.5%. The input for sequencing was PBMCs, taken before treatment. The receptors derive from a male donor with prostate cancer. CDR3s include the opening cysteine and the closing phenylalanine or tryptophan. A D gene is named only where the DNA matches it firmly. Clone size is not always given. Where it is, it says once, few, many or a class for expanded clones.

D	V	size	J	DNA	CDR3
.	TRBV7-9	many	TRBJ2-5	TGTGCCAGCAGCTCCCTTCAAGAGACCCAGTACTTC	CASSSLQETQYF
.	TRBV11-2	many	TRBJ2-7	TGTGCCAGCAGCTTAATTGGGAGGCCAGGGGCTCCCGAGCAGTACTTC	CASSLIGRPGAPEQYF
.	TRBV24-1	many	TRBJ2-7	TGTGCCACCAGTTCGACCCAAATTGGATACTACGAGCAGTACTTC	CATSSTQIGYYEQYF
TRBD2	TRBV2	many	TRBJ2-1	TGTGCCAGCAGCATGGGGACTAGCGGGGGGCATCGGAATGAGCAGTTCTTC	CASSMGTSGGHRNEQFF
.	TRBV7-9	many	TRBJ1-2	TGTGCCAGCAGTTGGGAGAATAACTATGGCTACACCTTC	CASSWENNYGYTF
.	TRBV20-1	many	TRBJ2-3	TGCAGTGCTAGTGGGGTCGTGGGCACAGATACGCAGTATTTT	CSASGVVGTDTQYF
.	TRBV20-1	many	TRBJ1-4	TGCAGTGCGGCAGGGGAATTAAATGAAAAACTGTTTTTT	CSAAGELNEKLFF
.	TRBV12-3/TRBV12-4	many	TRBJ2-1	TGTGCCAGCAGCCTTAGCCTTGTGGCAGGGTTAAATGAGCAGTTCTTC	CASSLSLVAGLNEQFF
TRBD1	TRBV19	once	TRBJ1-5	TGTGCCAGTAGTATCCCCCCGGGGACAGACCCCAATCAGCCCCAGCATTTT	CASSIPPGTDPNQPQHF
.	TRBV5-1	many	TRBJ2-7	TGCGCCAGCAGCCCACCGGGTGGGCGGCCCACCTACGAGCAGTACTTC	CASSPPGGRPTYEQYF
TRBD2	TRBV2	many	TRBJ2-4	TGTGCCAGCAGTGATTTGGTGGCGGGGGATTATTTAAACATTCAGTACTTC	CASSDLVAGDYLNIQYF
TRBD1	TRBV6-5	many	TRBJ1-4	TGTGCCAGCAGAAAACAGGGGTGGAATGAAAAACTGTTTTTT	CASRKQGWNEKLFF
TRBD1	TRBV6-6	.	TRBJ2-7	TGTGCCAGCAGTTACGGTCAGGGGGTGTCCTACGAGCAGTACTTC	CASSYGQGVSYEQYF
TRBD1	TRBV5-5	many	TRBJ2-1	TGTGCCAGCTATCGGGACAGGGGATCGCGTGAGCAGTTCTTC	CASYRDRGSREQFF
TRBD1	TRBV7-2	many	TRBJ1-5	TGTGCCAGCAGTTATCGACAGGGGCCTAATCAGCCCCAGCATTTT	CASSYRQGPNQPQHF
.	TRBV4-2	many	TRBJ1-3	TGTGCCAGCAGCCTCATTCTAGGGGTCGACTCTGGAAACACCATATATTTT	CASSLILGVDSGNTIYF
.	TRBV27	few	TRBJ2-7	TGTGCCAGCCTTCACGAGCAGTACTTC	CASLHEQYF
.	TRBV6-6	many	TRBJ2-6	TGTGCCAGCACAGTCCGGTCGGCCGGGGCCAACGTCCTGACTTTC	CASTVRSAGANVLTF
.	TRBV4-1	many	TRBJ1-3	TGCGCCAGCAGCCAAGGGTATCTGGGGCTGAAGGATGGAAACACCATATATTTT	CASSQGYLGLKDGNTIYF
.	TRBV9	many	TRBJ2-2	TGTGCCAGCAGCGCCCCTCCGGGGGGCACGAACACCGGGGAGCTGTTTTTT	CASSAPPGGTNTGELFF